The 5 T cell receptor beta chains listed next were all sequenced from one sample in a study of T cells in localized non-small cell lung cancer. Measured with immunoSEQ multiplex PCR; TCRdb has only the in-frame clones, and not every one. The data hold tens of thousands of clones, with approximately 84% observed a single time. Sequencing used peripheral blood, obtained before any cancer treatment. The source is a man aged 40 to 70 with stage I lung adenocarcinoma.

V gene TRBV6-5 combines with J gene TRBJ2-3; 7 bases align to TRBD2. CDR1 is MNHEY and CDR2 is SVGAGI in the germline V gene. V shed 6 bases, J shed 2 bases, and the junction held 8 bases outside the gene matches. This CDR3 contains 15 residues. CDR3 protein: CASRLQAGPTDTQYF. CDR3 DNA: TGTGCCAGCAGGTTGCAAGCGGGGCCCACAGATACGCAGTATTTT.

V usage is TRBV15 and J usage is TRBJ2-3, with 11 positions matching TRBD2. The V segment lost 0 bases and the J segment 2 bases; nucleotides outside the gene matches: 7. There are 18 residues in the CDR3. The germline gives CDR1 LNHNV, CDR2 YYDKDF (reference sequence). CDR3 region: CATSRDWGTSGTTDTQYF. CDR3 in DNA: TGTGCCACCAGCAGAGATTGGGGGACTAGCGGAACCACAGATACGCAGTATTTT.

The chain has TRBV6-6 and TRBJ1-5; D is ambiguous. There are 16 residues in the CDR3. The V gene's germline CDR1 is MNHNY and CDR2 SVGAGI (reference sequence). Between the trimmed V and J ends, which lost 2 bases and 1 base, there was a span of 12 bases. CDR3 nucleotides: TGTGCCAGCAGTTACACCGGGGAGCCGAGCAATCAGCCCCAGCATTTT. Its translation is CASSYTGEPSNQPQHF.

The chain combines TRBV6-5 with TRBJ2-7; D is perhaps TRBD1 (6 bases). V was pared by 1 base and J by 3 bases, with 13 bases between. CDR1 is MNHEY, CDR2 SVGAGI, per germline. CDR3 length: 15 residues. In nucleotides, the CDR3 is TGTGCCAGCAGTTACTTGTGGGGGCCCCACTACGAGCAGTACTTC. Amino acid sequence: CASSYLWGPHYEQYF.

This clone was observed once. The chain couples TRBV2 to TRBJ2-5, with TRBD2 matching 12 bases. This CDR3 comprises 20 residues. The germline CDR1 and CDR2 sequences are SNHLY and FYNNEI. Trimming cost V 4 bases and J 0 bases; bases outside gene matches: 15. The CDR3 sequence: CASSVRDVDTSGRYQETQYF. The CDR3, as DNA: TGTGCCAGCAGTGTTCGGGATGTAGACACTAGCGGGAGGTACCAAGAGACCCAGTACTTC. The full variable domain, in which reference TRBV2 and TRBJ2-5 provide the parts outside the CDR3, is EPEVTQTPSHQVTQMGQEVILRCVPISNHLYFYWYRQILGQKVEFLVSFYNNEISEKSEIFDDQFSVERPDGSNFTLKIRSTKLEDSAMYFCASSVRDVDTSGRYQETQYFGPGTRLLVL.